Below, 30 T cell receptor beta chains from the same sample are listed, as sequenced in a study of blood T cells in healthy people across ages. The use of a sample-barcoded 5' primer and a J-beta primer mix characterized a second PCR of roughly 6 to 11 cycles. A single record per CDR3 protein comes from TCRdb applying MiXCR to the 5' RACE reads. This sample yields hundreds of thousands of distinct CDR3 sequences, of which around 49% are seen a single time; 10% to 15% belongs to the top ten. Sequencing was performed on blood. The receptors here all came from a man aged 30 to 45 in good health.

J is TRBJ1-2 and V is TRBV7-9; 7 bases fit TRBD1. The CDR3 totals 15 residues. V lost 5 bases, J lost 6 bases, and 12 bases stayed unmatched. CDR1 SEHNR and CDR2 FQNEAQ come from the germline V gene (reference sequence). CDR3 residues: CASSLPQGPGDGYTF. CDR3 coding DNA: TGTGCCAGCAGCCTACCACAGGGGCCGGGGGATGGCTACACCTTC.

The chain combines TRBV30 with TRBJ1-2; TRBD1 matches at 9 bases. CDR3 length: 14 amino acids. Trimming removed 4 bases from V and 2 bases from J; junction bases left unmatched: 5. CDR1 GTSNPN and CDR2 SVGIG come from the germline V gene (reference sequence). In DNA form, the CDR3 reads TGTGCCTGGACCGGGACAGGGAAGAACTATGGCTACACCTTC. Translated: CAWTGTGKNYGYTF.

This clonotype was seen only a few times. This sequence joins TRBV4-1 and TRBJ2-1; TRBD2 agrees at 9 bases. This CDR3 contains 16 residues. Trimming at V came to 1 base and at J to 2 bases, leaving 3 bases not matched to a gene. The V gene's germline CDR1 is MGHRA and CDR2 YSYEKL. CDR3 residues: CASSQVASGAYNEQFF. The CDR3 region has the DNA TGCGCCAGCAGCCAAGTGGCTAGCGGGGCCTACAATGAGCAGTTCTTC.

This clonotype showed up many times. This chain uses TRBV3-1 with TRBJ1-2, with unresolved D. Between the trimmed V and J ends, which lost 8 bases and 10 bases, there was a span of 11 bases. Germline V gives CDR1 LGHDT, CDR2 YNNKEL (reference sequence). The CDR3 covers 10 residues. The CDR3 is CASGISPYTF. The CDR3 region has the DNA TGTGCCAGCGGGATATCTCCCTACACCTTC.

This clonotype came up once. The chain has TRBV29-1 and TRBJ2-1; 7 bases line up with TRBD1. The CDR3 has 13 residues. Per germline, CDR1 SQVTM and CDR2 ANQGSEA. V shed 7 bases and J 7 bases; nucleotides not matched to a gene: 10. DNA of the CDR3: TGCAGCGCAGGAGACAGGGTGGAAAATGAGCAGTTCTTC. This codes for CSAGDRVENEQFF.

This clonotype has a handful of counts. This sequence joins TRBV20-1 and TRBJ2-1, with D perhaps matching TRBD1 (6 bases). With the DNA end fitting TRBJ2-7 better, the J assignment may be wrong. This CDR3 has 16 amino acids. Germline V gene lookup returns CDR1 DFQATT and CDR2 SNEGSKA (reference sequence). CDR3 sequence (DNA): TGCAGTGTTTACCCTCAGGGACACGACTCCTACAATGAGCAGTACTTC. Translating gives CSVYPQGHDSYNEQYF.

The chain links TRBV13 to TRBJ2-4, with TRBD2 as a possible D gene (6 bases). The CDR3 totals 16 residues. The V gene lost 5 bases and the J gene lost 2 bases, with 16 bases spanning the gap. Germline CDR1 PRHDT, CDR2 FYEKMQ (reference sequence). CDR3 sequence reads: CASSLGGVLTKNIQYF. For the CDR3, the DNA is TGTGCCAGCAGCCTCGGGGGAGTGTTAACCAAAAACATTCAGTACTTC. Full variable domain (rest looked up from reference TRBV13 and TRBJ2-4): AAGVIQSPRHLIKEKRETATLKCYPIPRHDTVYWYQQGPGQDPQFLISFYEKMQSDKGSIPDRFSAQQFSDYHSELNMSSLELGDSALYFCASSLGGVLTKNIQYFGAGTRLSVL.

The V gene is TRBV7-2, the J gene TRBJ2-1, with D possibly TRBD2 on 5 matching bases. Germline V gene lookup returns CDR1 SGHTA and CDR2 FQGNSA. This CDR3 region has 13 residues. The V end was cut by 2 bases, the J end by 7 bases, with 9 bases between. The CDR3 nucleotides read TGTGCCAGCAGCTTATGGCCGGGAAATGAGCAGTTCTTC. This codes for CASSLWPGNEQFF.

The CDR3: CSASVGPGETQYF. The CDR3 region has the DNA TGCAGTGCTAGTGTGGGACCAGGAGAGACCCAGTACTTC. This rearrangement joins TRBV20-1 to TRBJ2-5, with D tentatively TRBD1 or TRBD2 (5 bases each). The CDR3 covers 13 residues. V was clipped by 3 bases and J by 4 bases, with 12 bases between them. Germline V gene sequence: CDR1 DFQATT, CDR2 SNEGSKA (reference sequence).

The rearrangement joins TRBV4-2 to TRBJ2-7; weak D call: TRBD1 (6 bases). The CDR3 contains 14 residues. V was pared by 0 bases and J by 3 bases, with 9 bases between. Germline assignment: CDR1 LGHNA and CDR2 YNFKEQ. CDR3 in amino acids: CASSQEGTLYEQYF. For the CDR3, the DNA is TGTGCCAGCAGCCAAGAAGGGACACTCTACGAGCAGTACTTC.

The chain links TRBV6-5 to TRBJ2-3, with 11 bases fitting TRBD2. Unmatched junction bases numbered 16, after V lost 6 bases and J lost 11 bases. Germline V CDR1 and CDR2: MNHEY, SVGAGI. The CDR3 runs 16 residues. CDR3: CASRTLAGGAGRRQYF. The CDR3 nucleotides read TGTGCCAGCAGAACGCTAGCGGGAGGAGCTGGACGGCGGCAGTATTTT.

To note about this clonotype: The germline gene is not matched at one end of the junction; a read error may be the cause. The chain recombines TRBV3-1 with TRBJ2-5; D remains ambiguous. In germline, CDR1 is LGHDT, CDR2 YNNKEL (reference sequence). CDR3 length: 12 amino acids. This CDR3 is CASSYGQEAQYF. In DNA, the CDR3 is TGTGCCAGCAGCTACGGCCAAGAGGCCCAGTACTTC.

The chain carries TRBV29-1 and TRBJ2-5, with TRBD1 matching 8 bases. V was pared by 6 bases and J by 5 bases, with 8 bases of the junction left unmatched. Per germline, CDR1 SQVTM and CDR2 ANQGSEA. The CDR3 is 13 residues long. The CDR3 DNA sequence: TGCAGCGTGGACCAAACAGGGGGGGAGACCCAGTACTTC. Protein sequence: CSVDQTGGETQYF. The variable domain in full, with the rest retrieved from reference TRBV29-1 and TRBJ2-5, is SAVISQKPSRDICQRGTSLTIQCQVDSQVTMMFWYRQQPGQSLTLIATANQGSEATYESGFVIDKFPISRPNLTFSTLTVSNMSPEDSSIYLCSVDQTGGETQYFGPGTRLLVL.

The chain recombines TRBV28 with TRBJ2-6; D unclear. The V gene lost 5 bases and the J gene lost 0 bases, with 8 bases spanning the gap. CDR3 length: 15 residues. CDR1 is MDHEN, CDR2 SYDVKM, per germline. The CDR3 DNA reads as TGTGCCAGCAGTATTAGTCCCTCTGGGGCCAACGTCCTGACTTTC. Protein sequence: CASSISPSGANVLTF.

The rearrangement joins TRBV5-1 to TRBJ1-1; no firm D call. The CDR3 is 12 residues long. The V and J ends lost 6 bases and 1 base respectively, with 7 bases between them. In germline, CDR1 is SGHRS, CDR2 YFSETQ. The CDR3 loop reads CASNGPNTEAFF. In DNA, the CDR3 is TGCGCCAGCAATGGTCCGAACACTGAAGCTTTCTTT.

V usage is TRBV5-1 and J usage is TRBJ1-1; 9 nucleotides line up with TRBD1. The CDR3 covers 15 residues. Trimming removed 3 bases from V and 4 bases from J; junction bases left unmatched: 7. The germline V gene has CDR1 SGHRS and CDR2 YFSETQ. CDR3 sequence: CASSSGTGWVTEAFF. CDR3 nucleotide sequence: TGCGCCAGCAGCTCGGGGACAGGGTGGGTCACTGAAGCTTTCTTT.

This rearrangement joins TRBV28 to TRBJ1-5, with TRBD1 matching over 7 bases. CDR1 is MDHEN, CDR2 SYDVKM, per germline. V was pared by 5 bases and J by 7 bases, with 17 bases of the junction left unmatched. The CDR3 sequence is 17 residues long. The CDR3 region is CASSAPPTGLMGQPQHF. Written as DNA, the CDR3 is TGTGCCAGCAGTGCCCCCCCGACAGGGCTAATGGGCCAGCCCCAGCATTTT.

This clonotype was seen more than once but under ten times. The V call is TRBV7-2, the J call TRBJ1-2, with unresolved D. V shed 5 bases and J shed 2 bases, with 9 bases lying between them. This CDR3 comprises 13 residues. The germline gives CDR1 SGHTA, CDR2 FQGNSA. CDR3 nucleotide sequence: TGTGCCAGCAGCACCTACTTGAACTATGGCTACACCTTC. This translates into CASSTYLNYGYTF. Together with reference TRBV7-2 and TRBJ1-2, the CDR3 gives the full variable domain: GAGVSQSPSNKVTEKGKDVELRCDPISGHTALYWYRQSLGQGLEFLIYFQGNSAPDKSGLPSDRFSAERTGGSVSTLTIQRTQQEDSAVYLCASSTYLNYGYTFGSGTRLTVV.

This chain uses TRBV12-3 or TRBV12-4 with TRBJ2-3, with a weak D call TRBD1 (6 bases). Deletions cut 3 bases from V and 2 bases from J, with 12 bases between. The CDR3 is made up of 15 amino acids. The CDR3 here is CASSFGGGNTDTQYF. CDR3 DNA sequence: TGTGCCAGCAGTTTTGGGGGCGGCAACACAGATACGCAGTATTTT.

V is TRBV12-3 or TRBV12-4 and J is TRBJ2-3, with D possibly TRBD2 on 6 matching bases. The CDR3 has 15 residues. V was trimmed by 6 bases and J by 4 bases, leaving 17 bases between them. CDR3 sequence (DNA): TGTGCCAGCAGAAGGGGTTCCGGGGGATCAGATACGCAGTATTTT. Encoded protein: CASRRGSGGSDTQYF.

This clonotype was detected only a few times. The chain couples TRBV25-1 to TRBJ2-7; TRBD1 is a possible D gene (5 bases). The J call could be wrong; TRBJ2-5 is a better fit for the DNA end. Germline V gives CDR1 MGHDK, CDR2 SYGVNS. The CDR3 consists of 12 residues. This chain's CDR3 is CASSPRAETQYF. The DNA for the CDR3 is TGTGCCAGCAGCCCCAGGGCGGAGACCCAGTACTTC.

This clonotype was seen a single time. J is TRBJ1-4 and V is TRBV20-1; no clear D gene. The germline CDR1 and CDR2 sequences are DFQATT and SNEGSKA (reference sequence). This CDR3 is 13 amino acids long. Trimming cost V 5 bases and J 8 bases, with 15 bases left between them. This chain's CDR3 is CSAEGSPTEKLFF. Here the CDR3 DNA reads TGCAGTGCTGAGGGAAGCCCTACGGAAAAACTGTTTTTT.

This rearrangement joins TRBV12-3 or TRBV12-4 to TRBJ1-2; 7 bases fit TRBD1. This CDR3 spans 16 amino acids. V dropped 5 bases and J dropped 3; count of bases not matched to a gene: 12. CDR3 DNA sequence: TGTGCCAGCAGTGGGGTTGGTAGGGGGCTTGACTATGGCTACACCTTC. This sequence encodes CASSGVGRGLDYGYTF.

This sequence joins TRBV12-3 or TRBV12-4 and TRBJ1-6; D unresolved. The CDR3 spans 12 residues. The germline V and J ends were trimmed by 6 bases and 7 bases, with 7 bases remaining between them. The CDR3 DNA reads as TGTGCCAGCAGGGCCGGGAATTCACCCCTCCACTTT. This encodes CASRAGNSPLHF.

This chain uses TRBV25-1 with TRBJ2-1; D is possibly TRBD2 (7 bases). Germline V gene lookup returns CDR1 MGHDK and CDR2 SYGVNS. V was cut by 6 bases and J by 4 bases, with 19 bases left in between. This CDR3 is built from 16 residues. The chain's CDR3 is CASSWGGRGFYNEQFF. The CDR3 DNA reads TGTGCCAGCAGCTGGGGGGGCAGGGGTTTTTACAATGAGCAGTTCTTC.

This chain connects TRBV7-9 to TRBJ2-2; D may be TRBD2 (5 bases). This CDR3 comprises 15 residues. CDR1 is SEHNR and CDR2 is FQNEAQ in the germline V gene (reference sequence). V shed 5 bases and J shed 6 bases, with 16 bases lying between them. The CDR3 reads CASSPTNLGAGELFF. For the CDR3, the DNA is TGTGCCAGCAGCCCGACTAATTTAGGCGCCGGGGAGCTGTTTTTT.

The chain carries TRBV28 and TRBJ2-7, with no clear D. This CDR3 has 13 residues. V shed 4 bases and J shed 6 bases, with 13 bases lying between them. Germline V CDR1 and CDR2: MDHEN, SYDVKM. In DNA form, the CDR3 reads TGTGCCAGCAGTTCCCCCGGCATTGCCGAGCAGTACTTC. It specifies CASSSPGIAEQYF.

Details on this clonotype: A read error may be the cause here, since a much bigger clone is one base away. V gene TRBV27 combines with J gene TRBJ1-6; 9 nucleotides align to TRBD1. Germline lookup yields CDR1 MNHEY and CDR2 SMNVEV (reference sequence). The V segment lost 11 bases and the J segment 10 bases; nucleotides outside the gene matches: 18. This CDR3 comprises 16 residues. The CDR3 DNA is TGTGCCGGCGGATCACCAACAGGGGGCCTAAGCTCACCCCTCCACTTT. Its translation is CAGGSPTGGLSSPLHF.

This clonotype was seen a handful of times. The V call is TRBV4-1, the J call TRBJ1-1; D remains unclear. This CDR3 has 13 residues. Looked up from germline, CDR1 is MGHRA and CDR2 is YSYEKL. The germline V and J ends were trimmed by 5 bases and 2 bases, with 9 bases remaining between them. In DNA form, the CDR3 reads TGCGCCAGCAGCTTCCGGACCAACACTGAAGCTTTCTTT. Its translation: CASSFRTNTEAFF.

The chain links TRBV5-1 to TRBJ2-1; 7 bases map to TRBD1. Germline CDR1 is SGHRS and CDR2 is YFSETQ. The CDR3 length is 15 residues. Unmatched junction bases numbered 7, after V lost 3 bases and J lost 4 bases. CDR3 sequence: CASSCTGEPYNEQFF. CDR3 bases: TGCGCCAGCAGCTGTACAGGGGAGCCTTACAATGAGCAGTTCTTC.